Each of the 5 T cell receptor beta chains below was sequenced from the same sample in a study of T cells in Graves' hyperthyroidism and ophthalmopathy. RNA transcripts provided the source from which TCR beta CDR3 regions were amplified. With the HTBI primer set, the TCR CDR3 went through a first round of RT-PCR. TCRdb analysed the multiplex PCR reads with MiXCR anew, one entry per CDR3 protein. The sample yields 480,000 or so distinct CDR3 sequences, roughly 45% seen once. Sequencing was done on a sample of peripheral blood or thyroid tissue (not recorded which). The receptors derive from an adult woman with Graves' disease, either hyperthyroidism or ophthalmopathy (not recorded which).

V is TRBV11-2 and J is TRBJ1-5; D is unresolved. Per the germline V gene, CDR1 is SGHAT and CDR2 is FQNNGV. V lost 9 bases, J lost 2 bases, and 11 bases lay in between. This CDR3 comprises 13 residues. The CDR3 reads CARTQGGNQPQHF. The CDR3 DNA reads TGTGCCAGGACCCAAGGAGGCAATCAGCCCCAGCATTTT.

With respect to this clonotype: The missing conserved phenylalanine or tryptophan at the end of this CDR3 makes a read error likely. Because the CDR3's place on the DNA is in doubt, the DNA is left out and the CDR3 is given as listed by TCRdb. The chain's CDR3 is CASSFTGGA. The chain links TRBV9 to TRBJ1-3; the table names TRBD1, a call not compared with the DNA. Germline V gives CDR1 SGDLS, CDR2 YYNGEE. A total of 9 residues make up the CDR3, ends included.

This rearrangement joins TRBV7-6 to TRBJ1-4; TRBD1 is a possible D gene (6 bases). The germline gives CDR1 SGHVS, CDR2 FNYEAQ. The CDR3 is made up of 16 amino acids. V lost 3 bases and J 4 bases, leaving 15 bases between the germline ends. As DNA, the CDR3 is TGTGCCAGCAGCTTGCCACGGACAGACCATAATGAAAAACTGTTTTTT. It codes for CASSLPRTDHNEKLFF.

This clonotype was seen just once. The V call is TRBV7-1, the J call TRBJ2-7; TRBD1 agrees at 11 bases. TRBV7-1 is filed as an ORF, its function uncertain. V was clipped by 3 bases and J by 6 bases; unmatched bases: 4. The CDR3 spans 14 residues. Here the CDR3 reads CASSSQGTGGEQYF. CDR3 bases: TGTGCCAGCAGCTCCCAAGGGACAGGGGGCGAGCAGTACTTC.

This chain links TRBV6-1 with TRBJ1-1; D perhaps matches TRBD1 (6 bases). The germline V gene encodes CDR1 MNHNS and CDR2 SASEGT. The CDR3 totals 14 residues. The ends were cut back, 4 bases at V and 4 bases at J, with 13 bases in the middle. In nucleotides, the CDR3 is TGTGCCAGCAGTGCAGAACAGGGCATCACTGAAGCTTTCTTT. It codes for CASSAEQGITEAFF.